Listed below are T cell receptor beta chains from one sample, sequenced in a study of lymphopenia after photon versus proton radiotherapy. Sequencing used immunoSEQ multiplex PCR; TCRdb keeps in-frame clones, though not all of them. The sample yields roughly 40,000 clones, roughly four fifths seen once. Source: peripheral blood, taken from a patient treated with proton-based radiotherapy. The receptors here all came from a woman between 65 and 79 years old with pancreatic cancer. Both conserved end residues are trimmed from each CDR3. The order of the fields is V gene, D gene, J gene, CDR3 protein. A D gene is named only where the DNA matches it firmly.

v_call: TRBV30; d_call: .; j_call: TRBJ2-5; cdr3_aa: AWRPWGQETQY
v_call: TRBV7-2; d_call: .; j_call: TRBJ2-5; cdr3_aa: ASRVGDGKTQY
v_call: TRBV4-1; d_call: .; j_call: TRBJ2-6; cdr3_aa: ASSHVVEGANVLT
v_call: TRBV14; d_call: TRBD1; j_call: TRBJ1-6; cdr3_aa: ASSLRQGDPLH
v_call: TRBV7-8; d_call: .; j_call: TRBJ2-7; cdr3_aa: ASSLGVYEQY
v_call: TRBV27; d_call: .; j_call: TRBJ2-1; cdr3_aa: ASNTPGLGNNEQF
v_call: TRBV19; d_call: .; j_call: TRBJ2-7; cdr3_aa: ASRETGRPSYEQY
v_call: TRBV6-5; d_call: TRBD1; j_call: TRBJ2-7; cdr3_aa: ATRDRDPYEQY
v_call: TRBV28; d_call: .; j_call: TRBJ1-1; cdr3_aa: ASSSDPPQGRHTEAF
v_call: TRBV2; d_call: .; j_call: TRBJ1-5; cdr3_aa: ASSESLGPQH
v_call: TRBV9; d_call: .; j_call: TRBJ2-6; cdr3_aa: ASSVRGYSGANVLT
v_call: TRBV19; d_call: TRBD1; j_call: TRBJ1-2; cdr3_aa: ASSTMGLDRGYGYT
v_call: TRBV28; d_call: .; j_call: TRBJ1-5; cdr3_aa: ASSFDLTTNQPQH